The 9 T cell receptor beta chains listed next were all sequenced from one sample in a study of T cells in Graves' hyperthyroidism and ophthalmopathy. Researchers amplified the TCR beta CDR3 regions from RNA transcripts. The TCR CDR3 was amplified in a first-round RT-PCR using the HTBI primer set. TCRdb called the multiplex PCR reads again in MiXCR, with one record for every CDR3 protein. The sample carries about 380,000 distinct CDR3 sequences, 14% recorded once. Sequencing was done on a sample of blood. The receptors here all came from a woman aged 60-75 years with Graves' hyperthyroidism.

This clonotype occurred many times. The CDR3 sequence is CAWHKPRGGLNTEAFF. Written as DNA, the CDR3 is TGTGCCTGGCATAAACCCAGGGGGGGTTTGAACACTGAAGCTTTCTTT. J is TRBJ1-1 and V is TRBV30, with 7 bases aligning to TRBD1. Germline CDR1 is GTSNPN and CDR2 is SVGIG (reference sequence). Trimming cost V 5 bases and J 0 bases; bases outside gene matches: 12. The CDR3 totals 16 residues. Based on the CDR3 plus reference TRBV30 and TRBJ1-1, the full variable domain is SQTIHQWPATLVQPVGSPLSLECTVEGTSNPNLYWYRQAAGRGLQLLFYSVGIGQISSEVPQNLSASRPQDRQFILSSKKLLLSDSGFYLCAWHKPRGGLNTEAFFGQGTRLTVV.

This clonotype occurred many times. J is TRBJ1-2 and V is TRBV2; TRBD1 agrees at 8 bases. From germline, CDR1 is SNHLY and CDR2 FYNNEI. CDR3 length equals 17 residues. V dropped 7 bases and J dropped 5; count of bases not matched to a gene: 18. CDR3 residues: CASIPGGSRGRWYGYTF. The DNA for the CDR3 is TGTGCCAGCATCCCGGGTGGGTCCAGGGGGCGTTGGTATGGCTACACCTTC.

This clonotype appeared many times. The chain joins TRBV2 to TRBJ2-3; D gene uncertain. The V gene lost 4 bases and the J gene lost 4 bases, with 12 bases spanning the gap. The CDR3 has 14 amino acids. Germline V gene data show CDR1 as SNHLY and CDR2 as FYNNEI. The CDR3 sequence is CASSVGLHPDTQYF. In DNA form, the CDR3 reads TGTGCCAGCAGTGTGGGATTACACCCAGATACGCAGTATTTT.

This clonotype was found a few times. The gene calls are TRBV30 and TRBJ1-2; weak D call: TRBD1 (5 bases). The CDR3 spans 14 residues. V dropped 3 bases and J dropped 6 bases, with 17 bases sitting between them. Germline-derived CDR1 and CDR2 are GTSNPN and SVGIG (reference sequence). In nucleotides, the CDR3 is TGTGCCTGGAGCGGTAGGGAGGGGTTCCATGGCTACACCTTC. Its translation: CAWSGREGFHGYTF.

This clonotype was counted ten times or more. J is TRBJ1-1 and V is TRBV28; unclear D gene. V was pared by 8 bases and J by 7 bases, with 14 bases between. Germline values: CDR1 MDHEN, CDR2 SYDVKM. This CDR3 comprises 12 residues. The CDR3 region has the DNA TGTGCCAGCGTAAAGGGTGTTGTTGAAGCTTTCTTT. It codes for CASVKGVVEAFF. The whole variable domain, filled in from reference TRBV28 and TRBJ1-1, reads DVKVTQSSRYLVKRTGEKVFLECVQDMDHENMFWYRQDPGLGLRLIYFSYDVKMKEKGDIPEGYSVSREKKERFSLILESASTNQTSMYLCASVKGVVEAFFGQGTRLTVV.

The table lists this clonotype with many counts. This chain joins TRBV20-1 and TRBJ2-7; maybe TRBD1 (5 bases). The V gene's germline CDR1 is DFQATT and CDR2 SNEGSKA (reference sequence). This CDR3 spans 14 amino acids. V dropped 6 bases and J dropped 3 bases, with 18 bases sitting between them. CDR3 bases: TGCAGTGCGGAATCGACAGAGCTTTACTACGAGCAGTACTTC. Amino acids: CSAESTELYYEQYF.

This clonotype was observed many times. The V and J genes are TRBV5-1 and TRBJ2-5; D remains ambiguous. CDR1 SGHRS and CDR2 YFSETQ come from the germline V gene. The germline V and J ends were trimmed by 7 bases and 5 bases, with 15 bases remaining between them. The CDR3 runs 13 residues. CDR3 sequence reads: CASQPRSRETQYF. The CDR3 region has the DNA TGCGCCAGCCAACCCCGGTCAAGGGAGACCCAGTACTTC.

This clonotype has a count of ten or more. The rearrangement uses TRBV7-2 and TRBJ1-1, with D possibly matching TRBD1 (6 bases). This CDR3 spans 14 amino acids. The ends were cut back, 1 base at V and 4 bases at J, with 10 bases in the middle. Germline loops: CDR1 SGHTA, CDR2 FQGNSA. The CDR3 loop is CASSLVGGGTEAFF. The CDR3 DNA is TGTGCCAGCAGCTTAGTAGGGGGGGGCACTGAAGCTTTCTTT.

This clonotype was observed many times. The genes are TRBV7-8 and TRBJ2-7; 7 nucleotides align to TRBD2. After removal of 5 bases from V and 2 bases from J, the junction contained 12 bases not matched to a gene. CDR3 size: 16 residues. The germline CDR1 and CDR2 sequences are SGHVS and FQNEAQ. CDR3 nucleotide sequence: TGTGCCAGCAGCCCGGGGGGACGGAAAGACCCCTACGAGCAGTACTTC. As protein: CASSPGGRKDPYEQYF.